Each of the 28 T cell receptor beta chains below was sequenced from the same sample in a study of blood T cell repertoires in COVID-19. Sequencing used immunoSEQ multiplex PCR; TCRdb keeps in-frame clones, though not all of them. The table lists over 150,000 clones, 85% to 95% of them singletons. The sample consisted of peripheral blood. Receptors originate from a man between 45 and 60 years old with acute or convalescent COVID-19.

The chain combines TRBV7-2 with TRBJ2-4; TRBD2 matches at 13 bases. The J segment lost 4 bases and the V segment lost 5 bases, leaving 8 bases of the junction unmatched. This CDR3 has 17 amino acids. Germline lookup yields CDR1 SGHTA and CDR2 FQGNSA. CDR3 DNA sequence: TGTGCCAGCAGCCCATGGACTAGCGGGGGCCGAAAAAACATTCAGTACTTC. Protein product: CASSPWTSGGRKNIQYF. The entire variable domain, with the rest obtained from reference TRBV7-2 and TRBJ2-4, is as follows: GAGVSQSPSNKVTEKGKDVELRCDPISGHTALYWYRQSLGQGLEFLIYFQGNSAPDKSGLPSDRFSAERTGGSVSTLTIQRTQQEDSAVYLCASSPWTSGGRKNIQYFGAGTRLSVL.

J is TRBJ2-2 and V is TRBV5-1; 10 bases agree with TRBD2. Losses at the gene ends were 0 bases for V and 5 bases for J; bases not matched to a gene: 4. Germline CDR1 reads SGHRS; CDR2 reads YFSETQ. The CDR3 contains 16 residues. The CDR3 is CASSLGLAGATGELFF. CDR3 sequence (DNA): TGCGCCAGCAGCTTGGGTCTAGCGGGAGCTACCGGGGAGCTGTTTTTT. The whole variable domain, filled in from reference TRBV5-1 and TRBJ2-2, reads KAGVTQTPRYLIKTRGQQVTLSCSPISGHRSVSWYQQTPGQGLQFLFEYFSETQRNKGNFPGRFSGRQFSNSRSEMNVSTLELGDSALYLCASSLGLAGATGELFFGEGSRLTVL.

The chain carries TRBV7-9 and TRBJ1-5; 9 bases fit TRBD1. Looked up from germline, CDR1 is SEHNR and CDR2 is FQNEAQ (reference sequence). CDR3 length equals 17 residues. Losses at the gene ends were 3 bases for V and 5 bases for J; bases not matched to a gene: 11. The CDR3 spells CASSFYPRTGVDQPQHF. The CDR3 DNA follows: TGTGCCAGCAGCTTTTACCCCCGGACAGGGGTAGATCAGCCCCAGCATTTT.

V usage is TRBV7-6 and J usage is TRBJ2-3; D uncertain. CDR1 is SGHVS and CDR2 is FNYEAQ in the germline V gene. V lost 2 bases and J lost 4, with 4 bases in between. CDR3 length: 12 amino acids. The CDR3 sequence is CASSLWPDTQYF. CDR3 nucleotide sequence: TGTGCCAGCAGCTTATGGCCAGATACGCAGTATTTT.

V usage is TRBV7-2 and J usage is TRBJ1-1; a weak D match, TRBD1 (5 bases). The length of the CDR3 is 12 residues. CDR1 is SGHTA and CDR2 is FQGNSA in the germline V gene. Trimming took off 5 bases at V and 10 bases at J, with 14 bases between the two ends. DNA of the CDR3: TGTGCCAGCAGCCCAGCAGGGAGGATAGCTTTCTTT. Protein product: CASSPAGRIAFF.

CDR3 in DNA: TGTGCCAGCAGTCCCTCCGGAGGGATTGAGCAGTACTTC. It yields the protein CASSPSGGIEQYF. The chain employs TRBV12-3 or TRBV12-4 and TRBJ2-7; D possibly corresponds to TRBD2 (6 bases). CDR3 length: 13 amino acids. V dropped 5 bases and J dropped 7 bases, with 15 bases sitting between them.

This sequence joins TRBV29-1 and TRBJ2-7; 7 bases agree with TRBD1. The V gene end was trimmed by 6 bases and the J gene end by 3 bases; junction bases not matched to a gene: 11. CDR1 is SQVTM and CDR2 is ANQGSEA in the germline V gene. This CDR3 spans 14 amino acids. The CDR3 coding sequence is TGCAGCGTAGCGGAGCCGGGACAGAGCTACGAGCAGTACGTC. It is translated as CSVAEPGQSYEQYV.

The chain couples TRBV28 to TRBJ2-2, with 7 bases lining up with TRBD2. This CDR3 has 13 residues. Germline lookup yields CDR1 MDHEN and CDR2 SYDVKM. With V trimmed by 11 bases and J by 4 bases, 7 bases remained unmatched. The CDR3 loop reads CALRGELTGELFF. The CDR3 DNA sequence: TGTGCCCTCCGGGGGGAACTCACCGGGGAGCTGTTTTTT.

The chain is built from TRBV19 and TRBJ1-3; 8 nucleotides match TRBD1. CDR3 length equals 15 residues. Trimming took 4 bases from V and 3 from J; bases not matched to a gene: 5. Germline V gives CDR1 LNHDA, CDR2 SQIVND (reference sequence). CDR3 residues: CASSTSDRVGNTIYF. The CDR3 region has the DNA TGTGCCAGTAGTACATCGGACAGGGTTGGAAACACCATATATTTT.

This chain uses TRBV20-1 with TRBJ1-1; D possibly corresponds to TRBD1 (5 bases). The V and J ends lost 3 bases and 0 bases respectively, with 14 bases between them. This CDR3 region has 15 residues. Germline loops: CDR1 DFQATT, CDR2 SNEGSKA (reference sequence). CDR3 in amino acids: CSASPRVLMNTEAFF. The CDR3 coding sequence is TGCAGTGCTAGTCCCAGGGTGTTAATGAACACTGAAGCTTTCTTT.

The gene calls are TRBV5-4 and TRBJ2-7, with D tentatively TRBD1 (5 bases). The CDR3 spans 11 residues. Germline CDR1 and CDR2: SGHNT and YYREEE (reference sequence). The CDR3 region is CASSSYCRVGV. The DNA of the CDR3 is TGTGCCAGCAGCTCGTATTGCAGGGTTGGCGTC.

CDR3 in DNA: TGTGCCAGCAGGCGGACAGGGTCTTCTGAAGCTTTCTTT. Its translation is CASRRTGSSEAFF. This sequence joins TRBV6-5 and TRBJ1-1; 8 nucleotides line up with TRBD1. After removal of 6 bases from V and 6 bases from J, the junction contained 6 bases not matched to a gene. Germline-derived CDR1 and CDR2 are MNHEY and SVGAGI. This CDR3 region has 13 residues.

The V and J genes are TRBV5-6 and TRBJ2-5, with D hard to call. Trimming took 4 bases from V and 5 from J, leaving 9 bases between them. The CDR3 contains 12 residues. In germline, CDR1 is SGHDT, CDR2 YYEEEE. The CDR3 loop is CASSLSRETQYF. CDR3 nucleotide sequence: TGTGCCAGCAGCCTCTCGAGGGAGACCCAGTACTTC.

The rearrangement joins TRBV10-3 to TRBJ2-5; weak D call: TRBD1 (6 bases). Per germline, CDR1 ENHRY and CDR2 SYGVKD. This CDR3 comprises 12 residues. Trimming shortened V by 6 bases and J by 3 bases, and 8 bases separated the two germline ends. The CDR3 here is CAIRGAEETQYF. For the CDR3, the DNA is TGTGCCATCAGGGGGGCAGAAGAGACCCAGTACTTC.

This rearrangement joins TRBV12-3 or TRBV12-4 to TRBJ1-1; no clear D. V gave up 3 bases and J gave up 2 bases, with 7 bases separating them. The CDR3 is 13 residues long. The CDR3 nucleotides are TGTGCCAGCAGTTTCGGGGAAAACACTGAAGCTTTCTTT. Its protein is CASSFGENTEAFF.

The sample holds one count of this clone. An end of the junction differs from the germline gene, which may be a read error. Within the sample, other DNA sequences also encode this same CDR3. The chain couples TRBV9 to TRBJ2-7, with 8 positions matching TRBD2. Germline V CDR1 and CDR2: SGDLS, YYNGEE. The CDR3 contains 16 residues. The CDR3 nucleotides are TGTGCCAGCAGTGTAGAAGGGAGCGGGAGATCCTACGAGCAGTACTTC. Its translation is CASSVEGSGRSYEQYF.

This clone occurred once. This chain connects TRBV7-6 to TRBJ2-3; 8 positions agree with TRBD2. The CDR3 is made up of 14 amino acids. After removal of 2 bases from V and 3 bases from J, the junction contained 1 base not matched to a gene. Germline values: CDR1 SGHVS, CDR2 FNYEAQ. The CDR3 nucleotides read TGTGCCAGCAGCTTACGGGGGGGGACAGATACGCAGTATTTT. Encoded protein: CASSLRGGTDTQYF.

V gene TRBV27 combines with J gene TRBJ1-3; D not resolved. Trimming cost V 6 bases and J 0 bases, with 15 bases left between them. CDR3 length: 16 residues. Germline CDR1 is MNHEY and CDR2 is SMNVEV (reference sequence). The CDR3 spells CASSPKPPYSGNTIYF. Here the CDR3 DNA reads TGTGCCAGCAGCCCAAAACCCCCCTACTCTGGAAACACCATATATTTT.

The chain joins TRBV13 to TRBJ2-2; a weak D match, TRBD1 (6 bases). Germline-derived CDR1 and CDR2 are PRHDT and FYEKMQ (reference sequence). Trimming shortened V by 8 bases and J by 2 bases, and 9 bases separated the two germline ends. This CDR3 is 13 amino acids long. This CDR3 reads CASSGQNTGELFF. As DNA, the CDR3 is TGTGCCAGCTCGGGACAAAACACCGGGGAGCTGTTTTTT.

This clone occurred a few times. This chain links TRBV10-3 with TRBJ1-3, with unresolved D. The V end lost 7 bases, the J end lost 0 bases, and 13 bases lay between the germline ends. The length of the CDR3 is 15 residues. The germline gives CDR1 ENHRY, CDR2 SYGVKD. This CDR3 reads CAINSYADSGNTIYF. The CDR3 nucleotides read TGTGCCATCAACTCCTACGCCGACTCTGGAAACACCATATATTTT.

This clone was recorded once. The J gene is TRBJ2-3, the V gene TRBV7-6; D is possibly TRBD2 (6 bases). Germline lookup yields CDR1 SGHVS and CDR2 FNYEAQ. V gave up 1 base and J gave up 4 bases, with 18 bases separating them. This CDR3 contains 17 residues. For the CDR3, the DNA is TGTGCCAGCAGCTTAGGCGCCCTAGCGTCAAAGGCAGATACGCAGTATTTT. Protein sequence: CASSLGALASKADTQYF.

The chain recombines TRBV18 with TRBJ1-4; D unresolved. CDR1 is KGHSH and CDR2 is LQKENI in the germline V gene. V was pared by 4 bases and J by 5 bases, with 11 bases between. The CDR3 loop spans 14 amino acids. The CDR3 spells CASSRNRVNEKLFF. The CDR3 coding sequence is TGTGCCAGCTCACGCAATCGGGTGAATGAAAAACTGTTTTTT.

This sequence joins TRBV28 and TRBJ2-7, with TRBD1 identical over 9 bases. V lost 0 bases to trimming and J lost 2 bases; unmatched junction nucleotides: 8. Per germline, CDR1 MDHEN and CDR2 SYDVKM. The CDR3 has 17 amino acids. In DNA form, the CDR3 reads TGTGCCAGCAGTTTATGGGCCGGGACAGGGATCCCCTACGAGCAGTACTTC. Its translation: CASSLWAGTGIPYEQYF.

V gene TRBV5-8 combines with J gene TRBJ2-5; D is perhaps TRBD1 (5 bases). CDR1 and CDR2 from the germline V gene are SGHTS and YDEGEE. V lost 8 bases and J lost 4, with 12 bases in between. The CDR3 has 12 amino acids. The CDR3 bases are TGTGCCAGTAGAAGGGGATTAGAGACCCAGTACTTC. This translates into CASRRGLETQYF.

The V and J genes are TRBV7-8 and TRBJ2-1; a possible D gene is TRBD2 (5 bases). The CDR3 is 15 amino acids. Germline V gene data show CDR1 as SGHVS and CDR2 as FQNEAQ. V lost 2 bases to trimming and J lost 3 bases, with 11 bases between them. The CDR3 nucleotides are TGTGCCAGCAGCTTAACAGCGGAGCTCTACAATGAGCAGTTCTTC. It translates to CASSLTAELYNEQFF.

This clone was recorded only once. This chain links TRBV15 with TRBJ1-4, with 8 bases lining up with TRBD1. The CDR3 spans 15 residues. J was trimmed by 8 bases and V by 2 bases; bases with no gene match: 7. Germline CDR1 LNHNV, CDR2 YYDKDF (reference sequence). CDR3 residues: CATSRPGGRNEKLFF. In DNA form, the CDR3 reads TGTGCCACCAGCAGACCAGGGGGCAGGAACGAAAAACTGTTTTTT.

The chain employs TRBV7-8 and TRBJ1-1; tentatively, D is TRBD1 (5 bases). Germline-derived CDR1 and CDR2 are SGHVS and FQNEAQ. V was clipped by 6 bases and J by 7 bases, with 15 bases between them. The CDR3 spans 13 residues. The CDR3 coding sequence is TGTGCCAGCAGTACCCGGGTGCAGGGTGAAGCTTTCTTT. It specifies CASSTRVQGEAFF. Full variable domain (missing parts from reference TRBV7-8 and TRBJ1-1): GAGVSQSPRYKVAKRGQDVALRCDPISGHVSLFWYQQALGQGPEFLTYFQNEAQLDKSGLPSDRFFAERPEGSVSTLKIQRTQQEDSAVYLCASSTRVQGEAFFGQGTRLTVV.

The J gene is TRBJ1-6, the V gene TRBV11-2; TRBD1 matches at 7 bases. This CDR3 has 14 residues. V lost 2 bases to trimming and J lost 7 bases; unmatched junction nucleotides: 2. Germline V gene lookup returns CDR1 SGHAT and CDR2 FQNNGV. The CDR3 loop reads CASSLRDRNSPLHF. CDR3 sequence (DNA): TGTGCCAGCAGCTTACGGGACAGAAATTCACCCCTCCACTTT.